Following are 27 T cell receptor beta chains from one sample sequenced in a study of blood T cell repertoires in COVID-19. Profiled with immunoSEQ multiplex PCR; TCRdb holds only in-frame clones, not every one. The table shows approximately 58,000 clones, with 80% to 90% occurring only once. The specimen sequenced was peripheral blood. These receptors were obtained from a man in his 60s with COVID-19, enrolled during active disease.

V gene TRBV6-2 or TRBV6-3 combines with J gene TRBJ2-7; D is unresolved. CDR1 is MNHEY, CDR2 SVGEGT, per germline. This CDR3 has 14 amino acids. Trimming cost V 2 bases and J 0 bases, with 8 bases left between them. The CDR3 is CASSYAGASYEQYF. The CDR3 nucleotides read TGTGCCAGCAGTTACGCAGGCGCCTCCTACGAGCAGTACTTC.

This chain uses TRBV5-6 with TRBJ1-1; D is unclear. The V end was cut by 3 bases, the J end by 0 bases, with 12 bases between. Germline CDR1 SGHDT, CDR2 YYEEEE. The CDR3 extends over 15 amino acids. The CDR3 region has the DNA TGTGCCAGCAGCTGGGTGGGAGGGTTGAACACTGAAGCTTTCTTT. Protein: CASSWVGGLNTEAFF.

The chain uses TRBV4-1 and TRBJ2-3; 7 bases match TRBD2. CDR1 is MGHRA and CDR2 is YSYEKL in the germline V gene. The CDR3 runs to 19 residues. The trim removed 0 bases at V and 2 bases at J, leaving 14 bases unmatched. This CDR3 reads CASSQERGGQRGSTDTQYF. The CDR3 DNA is TGCGCCAGCAGCCAAGAACGGGGCGGGCAGCGGGGATCCACAGATACGCAGTATTTT.

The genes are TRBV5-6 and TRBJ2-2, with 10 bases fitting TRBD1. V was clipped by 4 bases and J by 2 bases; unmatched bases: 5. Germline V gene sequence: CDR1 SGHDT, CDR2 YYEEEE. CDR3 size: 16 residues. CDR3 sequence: CASSPRQGANTGELFF. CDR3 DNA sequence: TGTGCCAGCAGCCCACGACAGGGGGCCAACACCGGGGAGCTGTTTTTT.

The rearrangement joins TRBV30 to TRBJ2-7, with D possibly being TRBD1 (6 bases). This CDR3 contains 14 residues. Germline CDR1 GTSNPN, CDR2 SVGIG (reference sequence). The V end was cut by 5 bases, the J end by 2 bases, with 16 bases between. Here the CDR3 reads CAWGAWGLPYEQYF. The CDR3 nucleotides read TGTGCCTGGGGTGCTTGGGGGCTTCCCTACGAGCAGTACTTC.

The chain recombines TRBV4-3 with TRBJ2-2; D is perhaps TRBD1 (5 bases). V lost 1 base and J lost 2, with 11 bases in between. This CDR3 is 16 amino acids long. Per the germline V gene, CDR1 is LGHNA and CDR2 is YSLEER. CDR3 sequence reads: CASSQGPGINTGELFF. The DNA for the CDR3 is TGCGCCAGCAGCCAAGGGCCAGGGATTAACACCGGGGAGCTGTTTTTT.

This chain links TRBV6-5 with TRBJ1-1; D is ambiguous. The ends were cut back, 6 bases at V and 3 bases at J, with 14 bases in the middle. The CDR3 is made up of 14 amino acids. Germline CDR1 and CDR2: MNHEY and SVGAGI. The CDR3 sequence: CASREGSGHTEAFF. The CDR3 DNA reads TGTGCCAGCAGGGAGGGCTCGGGTCACACTGAAGCTTTCTTT.

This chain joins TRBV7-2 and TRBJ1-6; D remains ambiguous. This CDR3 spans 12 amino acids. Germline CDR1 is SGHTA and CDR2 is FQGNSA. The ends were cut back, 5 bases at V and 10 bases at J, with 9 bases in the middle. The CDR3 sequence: CASSPGRSPLHF. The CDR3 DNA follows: TGTGCCAGCAGCCCCGGTCGATCACCCCTCCACTTT.

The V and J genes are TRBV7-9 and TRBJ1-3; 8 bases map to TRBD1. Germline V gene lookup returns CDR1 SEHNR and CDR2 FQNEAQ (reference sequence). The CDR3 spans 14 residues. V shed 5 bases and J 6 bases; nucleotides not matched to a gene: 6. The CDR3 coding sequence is TGTGCCAGCAGCCTAGACAGGGGTGAAAACACCATATATTTT. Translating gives CASSLDRGENTIYF.

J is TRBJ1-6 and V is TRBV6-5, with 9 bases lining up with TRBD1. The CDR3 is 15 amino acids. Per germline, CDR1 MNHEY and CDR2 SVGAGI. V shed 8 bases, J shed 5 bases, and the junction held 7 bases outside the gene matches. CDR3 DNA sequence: TGTGCCAGCCACTCCCGGGACAGGGATAATTCACCCCTCCACTTT. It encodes CASHSRDRDNSPLHF.

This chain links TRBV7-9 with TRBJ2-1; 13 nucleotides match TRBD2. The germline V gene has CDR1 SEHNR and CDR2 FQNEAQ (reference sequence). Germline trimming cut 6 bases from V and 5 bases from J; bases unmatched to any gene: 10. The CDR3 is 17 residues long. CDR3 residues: CASSYVAGLAGDNEQFF. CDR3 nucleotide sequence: TGTGCCAGCAGTTATGTGGCCGGACTAGCGGGGGACAATGAGCAGTTCTTC.

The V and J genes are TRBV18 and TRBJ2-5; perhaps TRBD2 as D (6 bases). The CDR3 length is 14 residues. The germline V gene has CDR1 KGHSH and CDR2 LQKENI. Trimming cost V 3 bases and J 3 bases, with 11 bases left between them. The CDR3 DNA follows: TGTGCCAGCTCACCGGTTAGCGGCGAAGAGACCCAGTACTTC. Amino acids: CASSPVSGEETQYF.

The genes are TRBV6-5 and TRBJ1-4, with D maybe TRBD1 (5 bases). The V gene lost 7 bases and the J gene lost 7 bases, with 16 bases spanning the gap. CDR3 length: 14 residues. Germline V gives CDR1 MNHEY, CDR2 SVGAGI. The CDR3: CASTLSGMVEKLFF. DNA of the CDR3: TGTGCCAGCACCCTTTCAGGGATGGTTGAAAAACTGTTTTTT.

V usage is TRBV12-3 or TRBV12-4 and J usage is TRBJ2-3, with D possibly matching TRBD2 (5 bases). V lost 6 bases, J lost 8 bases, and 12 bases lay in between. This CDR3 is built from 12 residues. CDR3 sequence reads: CASSLGLGTQYF. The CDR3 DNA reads TGTGCCAGCAGCCTCGGACTCGGTACGCAGTATTTT.

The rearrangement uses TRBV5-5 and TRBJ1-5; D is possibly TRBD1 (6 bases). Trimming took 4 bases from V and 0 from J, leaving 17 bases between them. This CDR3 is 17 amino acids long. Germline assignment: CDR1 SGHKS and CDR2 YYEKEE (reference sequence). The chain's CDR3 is CASSQTKYRDSNQPQHF. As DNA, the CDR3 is TGTGCCAGCAGCCAGACTAAATACAGGGATAGCAATCAGCCCCAGCATTTT.

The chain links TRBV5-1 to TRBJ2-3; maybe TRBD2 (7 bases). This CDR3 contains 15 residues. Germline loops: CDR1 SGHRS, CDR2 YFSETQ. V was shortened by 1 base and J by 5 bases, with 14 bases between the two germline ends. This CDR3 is CASSLSLGGVDTQYF. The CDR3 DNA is TGCGCCAGCAGCTTGTCTTTAGGGGGGGTAGATACGCAGTATTTT.

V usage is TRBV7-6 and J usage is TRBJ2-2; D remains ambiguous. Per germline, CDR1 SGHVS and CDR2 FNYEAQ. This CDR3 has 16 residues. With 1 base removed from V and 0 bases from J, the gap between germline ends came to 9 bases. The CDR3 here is CASSLVGATNTGELFF. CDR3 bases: TGTGCCAGCAGCTTAGTCGGAGCAACGAACACCGGGGAGCTGTTTTTT.

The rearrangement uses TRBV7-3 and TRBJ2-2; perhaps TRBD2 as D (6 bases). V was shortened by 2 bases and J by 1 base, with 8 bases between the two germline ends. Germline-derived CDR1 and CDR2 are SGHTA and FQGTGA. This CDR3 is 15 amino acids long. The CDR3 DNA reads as TGTGCCAGCAGCTTATCCGGGGGGAACACCGGGGAGCTGTTTTTT. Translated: CASSLSGGNTGELFF.

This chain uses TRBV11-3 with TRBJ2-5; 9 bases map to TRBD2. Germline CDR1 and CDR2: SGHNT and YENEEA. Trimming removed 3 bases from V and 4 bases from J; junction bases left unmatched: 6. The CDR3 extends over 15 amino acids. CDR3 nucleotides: TGTGCCAGCAGCTTCCGGACTAGCGAGGGAGAGACCCAGTACTTC. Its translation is CASSFRTSEGETQYF. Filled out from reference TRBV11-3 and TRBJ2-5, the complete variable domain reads EAGVVQSPRYKIIEKKQPVAFWCNPISGHNTLYWYLQNLGQGPELLIRYENEEAVDDSQLPKDRFSAERLKGVDSTLKIQPAELGDSAVYLCASSFRTSEGETQYFGPGTRLLVL.

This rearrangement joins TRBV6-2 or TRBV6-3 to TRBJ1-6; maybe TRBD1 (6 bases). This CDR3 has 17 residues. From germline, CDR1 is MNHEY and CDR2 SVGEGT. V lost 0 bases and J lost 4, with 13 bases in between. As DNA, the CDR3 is TGTGCCAGCAGTTACTCGATAGGGGGAGCTTATAATTCACCCCTCCACTTT. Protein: CASSYSIGGAYNSPLHF.

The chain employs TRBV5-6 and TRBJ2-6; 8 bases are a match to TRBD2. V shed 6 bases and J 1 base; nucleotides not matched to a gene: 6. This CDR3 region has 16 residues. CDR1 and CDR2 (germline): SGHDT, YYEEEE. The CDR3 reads CASTWAGGSGANVLTF. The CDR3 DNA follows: TGTGCCAGCACGTGGGCGGGAGGTTCTGGGGCCAACGTCCTGACTTTC.

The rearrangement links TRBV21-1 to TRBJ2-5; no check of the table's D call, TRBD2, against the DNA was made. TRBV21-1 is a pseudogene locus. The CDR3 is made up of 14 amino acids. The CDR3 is CASRKAGEEETQYF. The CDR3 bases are TGTGCCAGCAGAAAAGCGGGAGAGGAAGAGACCCAGTACTTC.

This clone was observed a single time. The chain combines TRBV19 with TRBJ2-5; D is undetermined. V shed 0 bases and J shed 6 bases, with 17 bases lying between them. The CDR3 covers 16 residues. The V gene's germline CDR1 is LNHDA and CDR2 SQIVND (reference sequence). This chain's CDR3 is CASSIDQSSFRKTQYF. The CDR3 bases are TGTGCCAGTAGTATAGATCAGAGTAGCTTCAGAAAGACCCAGTACTTC.

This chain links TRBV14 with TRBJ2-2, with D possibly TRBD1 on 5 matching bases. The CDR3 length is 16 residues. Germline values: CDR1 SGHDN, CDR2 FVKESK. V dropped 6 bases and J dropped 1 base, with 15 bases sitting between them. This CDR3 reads CASSLRLGQNTGELFF. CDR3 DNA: TGTGCCAGCAGTCTTCGATTGGGGCAGAACACCGGGGAGCTGTTTTTT.

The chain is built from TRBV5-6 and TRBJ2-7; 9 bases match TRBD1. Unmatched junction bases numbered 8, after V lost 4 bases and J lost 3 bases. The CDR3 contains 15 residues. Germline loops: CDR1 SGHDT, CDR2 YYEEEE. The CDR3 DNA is TGTGCCAGCAGCCTCGGACAGGGGTCTATCTACGAGCAGTACTTC. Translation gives CASSLGQGSIYEQYF.

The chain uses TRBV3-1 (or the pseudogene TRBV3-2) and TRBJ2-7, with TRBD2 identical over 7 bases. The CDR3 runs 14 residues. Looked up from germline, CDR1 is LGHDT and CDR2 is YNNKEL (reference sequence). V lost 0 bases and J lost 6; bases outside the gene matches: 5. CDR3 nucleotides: TGTGCCAGCAGCCAAGACGGGACTACCCTCGAGCAGTACTTC. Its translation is CASSQDGTTLEQYF.

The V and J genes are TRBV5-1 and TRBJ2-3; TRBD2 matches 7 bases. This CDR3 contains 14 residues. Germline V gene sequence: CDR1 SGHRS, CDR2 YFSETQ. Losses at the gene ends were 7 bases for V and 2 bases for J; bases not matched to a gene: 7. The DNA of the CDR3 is TGCGCCAGCCAGCTAGCGGAGAACACAGATACGCAGTATTTT. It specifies CASQLAENTDTQYF.